The sequence of this T cell receptor (beta chain) was determined in a study of a mutant IDH1 vaccine in newly diagnosed glioma. Findings and limits, study-wide: The occurrence of vaccine-induced immune responses was seen in around 94% of patients. It seemed that pseudoprogression was not linked to changes in the top peripheral T cell clonotypes.

Time point specified: baseline, week 1 (first vaccination visit). Treatment in this sample: pre-vaccination baseline after standard-of-care therapy. Points on this clone: The antigen is not known.

Sequencing used immunoSEQ multiplex PCR; TCRdb keeps in-frame clones, though not all of them. This sample has tens of thousands of clones, with about 74% found just once. The CDR3 is made up of 15 amino acids. V shed 2 bases and J 5 bases; nucleotides not matched to a gene: 6. The source was PBMCs, collected from a glioma patient treated with radiotherapy, temozolomide or both. The chain employs TRBV23-1 and TRBJ1-5; 7 bases line up with TRBD1. TRBV23-1 is placed among ORFs of uncertain function. The receptor was isolated from a woman aged 40 to 50 with glioma. The CDR3 here is CASSQPTGEDQPQHF. As DNA, the CDR3 is TGCGCCAGCAGTCAACCTACAGGGGAGGATCAGCCCCAGCATTTT.